This T cell receptor beta chain appears in the sequencing data of a study of blood T cell repertoires in COVID-19. The germline V gene has CDR1 MNHEY and CDR2 SMNVEV (reference sequence). The V gene end was trimmed by 3 bases and the J gene end by 7 bases; junction bases not matched to a gene: 5. The CDR3 sequence is 13 residues long. The protocol was immunoSEQ multiplex PCR, while the TCRdb copy is restricted to in-frame clones and leaves out a portion. Among about 190,000 clones listed, 75% to 85% were seen once. This receptor was identified in a man aged 60 to 69 with acute or convalescent COVID-19. Sequences were obtained from peripheral blood. This rearrangement joins TRBV27 to TRBJ1-1; 7 bases are shared with TRBD1. CDR3 sequence (DNA): TGTGCCAGCAGTTTTCGCTCAGGGGGTGAAGCTTTCTTT. Amino acids: CASSFRSGGEAFF.